Presented here are 27 T cell receptor beta chains from one specimen sequenced in a study of CD8 T cells in ankylosing spondylitis. One entry per CDR3 protein results from TCRdb running MiXCR on the 5' RACE reads. There are about 190,000 distinct CDR3 sequences in the sample; 10% to 15% occur only once, and approximately 11% lies in the top ten. Sequenced: blood, either unsorted or a sorted T cell fraction (not recorded which). The receptors originated from a female donor with ankylosing spondylitis or in good health (not recorded which).

This clonotype came up a few times. The chain links TRBV7-2 to TRBJ1-2; D might be TRBD1 (6 bases). Trimming cost V 2 bases and J 1 base, with 8 bases left between them. The germline CDR1 and CDR2 sequences are SGHTA and FQGNSA. This CDR3 has 14 residues. CDR3 DNA: TGTGCCAGCAGCTTACGACAGGATAACTATGGCTACACCTTC. Protein sequence: CASSLRQDNYGYTF.

This chain joins TRBV12-3 or TRBV12-4 and TRBJ2-2, with 12 nucleotides matching TRBD2. The CDR3 loop spans 14 amino acids. Unmatched junction bases numbered 0, after V lost 6 bases and J lost 4 bases. The chain's CDR3 is CASRGLAGTGELFF. Written as DNA, the CDR3 is TGTGCCAGCAGGGGACTAGCGGGCACCGGGGAGCTGTTTTTT.

V gene TRBV20-1 combines with J gene TRBJ2-1, with 7 bases lining up with TRBD2. CDR3 size: 17 residues. Unmatched junction bases numbered 11, after V lost 3 bases and J lost 0 bases. In germline, CDR1 is DFQATT, CDR2 SNEGSKA (reference sequence). The CDR3 coding sequence is TGCAGTGCTAGGTCCTCTCTGCTAGCGGACTCCTACAATGAGCAGTTCTTC. It encodes CSARSSLLADSYNEQFF.

Remarks on this clonotype: A much bigger clone sits one base away, suggesting this may be a read error. For the CDR3, the DNA is TGTGCCAGCAGCGACAGGGTCAAAAGCAATGGGCAGTTCTTC. Translation gives CASSDRVKSNGQFF. The chain has TRBV7-3 and TRBJ2-1; 7 positions agree with TRBD1. The CDR3 is made up of 14 amino acids. The germline V gene encodes CDR1 SGHTA and CDR2 FQGTGA.

The chain is built from TRBV7-3 and TRBJ2-1; 8 bases are shared with TRBD2. CDR1 and CDR2 from the germline V gene are SGHTA and FQGTGA. The CDR3 has 15 amino acids. After removal of 5 bases from V and 7 bases from J, the junction contained 10 bases not matched to a gene. The CDR3 protein is CASSPSGRLGNEQFF. DNA for the CDR3: TGTGCCAGCAGCCCTAGCGGGCGTTTGGGGAATGAGCAGTTCTTC.

In this sample, this clonotype turned up many times. V gene TRBV7-2 combines with J gene TRBJ2-7; D remains ambiguous. Germline V gives CDR1 SGHTA, CDR2 FQGNSA. V was shortened by 1 base and J by 1 base, with 11 bases between the two germline ends. The CDR3 covers 15 residues. CDR3 amino acids: CASSLEFGPSYEQYF. CDR3 sequence (DNA): TGTGCCAGCAGCTTAGAATTCGGCCCATCCTACGAGCAGTACTTC.

This clonotype was counted ten times or more. The CDR3 coding sequence is TGTGCCAGCAGCTTAGAGTTTCCCAAGCCCTACGAGCAGTACTTC. Translation: CASSLEFPKPYEQYF. V gene TRBV7-2 combines with J gene TRBJ2-7; D ambiguous. The CDR3 extends over 15 amino acids. V was cut by 1 base and J by 2 bases, with 12 bases left in between. Germline V CDR1 and CDR2: SGHTA, FQGNSA.

The V gene is TRBV7-2, the J gene TRBJ2-1, with 11 bases aligning to TRBD2. CDR3 length: 16 amino acids. Germline CDR1 is SGHTA and CDR2 is FQGNSA. V shed 6 bases, J shed 6 bases, and the junction held 10 bases outside the gene matches. The CDR3 loop is CASSSTGLAASNEQFF. In nucleotides, the CDR3 is TGTGCCAGCAGTTCAACGGGACTAGCGGCATCCAATGAGCAGTTCTTC.

This clonotype was seen at least ten times. This chain links TRBV24-1 with TRBJ2-1; 9 bases fit TRBD1. The J segment lost 1 base and the V segment lost 6 bases, leaving 9 bases of the junction unmatched. The CDR3 loop spans 17 amino acids. Germline V gene data show CDR1 as KGHDR and CDR2 as SFDVKD. The CDR3 protein is CATSPTPGTGSYNEQFF. DNA for the CDR3: TGTGCCACCAGTCCTACCCCGGGGACAGGGTCCTACAATGAGCAGTTCTTC.

This clonotype was picked up many times. This chain connects TRBV24-1 to TRBJ2-1; weak D call: TRBD1 (6 bases). This CDR3 is built from 14 residues. The germline V gene has CDR1 KGHDR and CDR2 SFDVKD. V lost 4 bases to trimming and J lost 13 bases, with 19 bases between them. The CDR3 bases are TGTGCCACCAGTGACAATACCGGGACATACTCACAGTTCTTC. This sequence encodes CATSDNTGTYSQFF.

Ten or more counts support this clonotype. The V gene is TRBV3-1, the J gene TRBJ2-4; 8 nucleotides align to TRBD2. Trimming at V came to 4 bases and at J to 7 bases, leaving 6 bases not matched to a gene. From germline, CDR1 is LGHDT and CDR2 YNNKEL (reference sequence). This CDR3 is 14 amino acids long. The CDR3 is CASSRPREGNIQYF. The CDR3 DNA sequence: TGTGCCAGCAGCCGGCCCCGGGAGGGGAACATTCAGTACTTC. Full variable domain (outside the CDR3, taken from reference TRBV3-1 and TRBJ2-4): DTAVSQTPKYLVTQMGNDKSIKCEQNLGHDTMYWYKQDSKKFLKIMFSYNNKELIINETVPNRFSPKSPDKAHLNLHINSLELGDSAVYFCASSRPREGNIQYFGAGTRLSVL.

This clonotype was counted ten times or more. The V and J genes are TRBV12-3 or TRBV12-4 and TRBJ2-7; 12 nucleotides agree with TRBD1. CDR3 size: 15 residues. V lost 4 bases, J lost 4 bases, and 5 bases stayed unmatched. CDR3 loop: CASSSGTGGTYEQYF. As DNA, the CDR3 is TGTGCCAGCAGTTCAGGGACAGGGGGCACATACGAGCAGTACTTC.

This clonotype was seen at least ten times. Here the CDR3 DNA reads TGTGCCAGCAGTTACTCGGTAGGCTCTGGGGCCAACGTCCTGACTTTC. It is translated as CASSYSVGSGANVLTF. This chain joins TRBV6-5 and TRBJ2-6; D remains ambiguous. The CDR3 covers 16 residues. The V end was cut by 0 bases, the J end by 0 bases, with 6 bases between. From germline, CDR1 is MNHEY and CDR2 SVGAGI.

The table lists this clonotype with many counts. The chain carries TRBV9 and TRBJ2-6; TRBD2 matches at 9 bases. The CDR3 has 21 amino acids. J lost 0 bases, V lost 3 bases, and 16 bases had no gene match. Germline-derived CDR1 and CDR2 are SGDLS and YYNGEE. CDR3 nucleotide sequence: TGTGCCAGCAGCGAGACATCACAGATGACTAGCGGAAGCTCTGGGGCCAACGTCCTGACTTTC. It codes for CASSETSQMTSGSSGANVLTF.

Details on this clonotype: A much larger clone sits a single nucleotide away, making a read error possible. V gene TRBV6-2 or TRBV6-3 combines with J gene TRBJ2-2; D might be TRBD1 or TRBD2, each matching 5 bases. The germline CDR1 and CDR2 sequences are MNHEY and SVGEGT. The CDR3 sequence is 13 residues long. As DNA, the CDR3 is TGTGCCAGCAGTCAGGGAGACACCAGGGAGCTGTTTTTT. It yields the protein CASSQGDTRELFF.

At least ten counts were recorded for this clonotype. The chain combines TRBV5-1 with TRBJ2-5; D gene ambiguous. CDR1 is SGHRS and CDR2 is YFSETQ in the germline V gene. With 3 bases removed from V and 1 base from J, the gap between germline ends came to 1 base. This CDR3 contains 11 residues. The DNA of the CDR3 is TGCGCCAGCAGCTCCCAAGAGACCCAGTACTTC. Its protein is CASSSQETQYF.

This clonotype was seen a handful of times. The gene calls are TRBV27 and TRBJ1-2, with D maybe TRBD1 (5 bases). The CDR3 totals 13 residues. CDR1 and CDR2 from the germline V gene are MNHEY and SMNVEV (reference sequence). Trimming stripped 2 bases from V and 7 bases from J, with 11 bases between. The DNA for the CDR3 is TGTGCCAGCAGTTTAGCCGGGACGACTGGCTACACCTTC. Protein: CASSLAGTTGYTF.

This clonotype has at least ten counts. This chain links TRBV12-3 or TRBV12-4 with TRBJ2-7; TRBD1 agrees at 7 bases. V lost 7 bases to trimming and J lost 5 bases; unmatched junction nucleotides: 11. CDR3 length: 14 residues. The CDR3 nucleotides are TGTGCCAGCACCGCCGGGACAGTACGTAACGAGCAGTACTTC. Encoded protein: CASTAGTVRNEQYF.

A few counts support this clonotype. The chain links TRBV6-5 to TRBJ2-7; the D is unclear. V was shortened by 2 bases and J by 5 bases, with 13 bases between the two germline ends. CDR1 and CDR2 from the germline V gene are MNHEY and SVGAGI. The CDR3 spans 14 residues. The CDR3 coding sequence is TGTGCCAGCAGTTACCGCGAGGAAGGCAACGAGCAGTACTTC. Protein: CASSYREEGNEQYF.

The genes are TRBV28 and TRBJ2-6; no definite D call. The CDR3 contains 16 residues. CDR1 and CDR2 from the germline V gene are MDHEN and SYDVKM. V lost 6 bases and J 1 base, leaving 13 bases between the germline ends. In DNA, the CDR3 is TGTGCCAGCAGCTTCCGACTGGGGTCTGGGGCCAACGTCCTGACTTTC. This codes for CASSFRLGSGANVLTF.

This clonotype was counted many times. The V gene is TRBV2, the J gene TRBJ2-7, with a possible D match to TRBD1 (7 bases). The germline V gene encodes CDR1 SNHLY and CDR2 FYNNEI. Trimming removed 6 bases at V and 12 bases at J, with 24 bases between. The CDR3 runs to 14 residues. The DNA for the CDR3 is TGTGCCAGCAGAACTACCGGACAGGCGGGAAATGGGTACTTC. Protein sequence: CASRTTGQAGNGYF.

This clonotype was detected ten times or more. The chain employs TRBV4-3 and TRBJ2-2, with D perhaps TRBD2 (5 bases). Between the trimmed V and J ends, which lost 1 base and 3 bases, there was a span of 6 bases. This CDR3 has 14 residues. Per the germline V gene, CDR1 is LGHNA and CDR2 is YSLEER. The CDR3 sequence is CASSQVAYTGELFF. CDR3 bases: TGCGCCAGCAGCCAAGTAGCGTACACCGGGGAGCTGTTTTTT.

In its sample, this clonotype was seen many times. This sequence joins TRBV5-1 and TRBJ2-5, with D tentatively TRBD1 (6 bases). CDR1 is SGHRS, CDR2 YFSETQ, per germline. The V end lost 0 bases, the J end lost 3 bases, and 9 bases lay between the germline ends. This CDR3 is 14 amino acids long. The DNA of the CDR3 is TGCGCCAGCAGCTTGGATGGACAGAAAGAGACCCAGTACTTC. Amino acid sequence: CASSLDGQKETQYF. The whole variable domain, filled in from reference TRBV5-1 and TRBJ2-5, reads KAGVTQTPRYLIKTRGQQVTLSCSPISGHRSVSWYQQTPGQGLQFLFEYFSETQRNKGNFPGRFSGRQFSNSRSEMNVSTLELGDSALYLCASSLDGQKETQYFGPGTRLLVL.

On this clonotype itself: At one boundary the junction diverges from the germline segment, which might be a read error. The chain is built from TRBV5-6 and TRBJ2-7; no clear D. The CDR3 has 14 amino acids. The germline V gene encodes CDR1 SGHDT and CDR2 YYEEEE. The CDR3 spells CASSLEQLSCEQYF. The DNA for the CDR3 is TGTGCCAGCAGCTTGGAACAGCTCTCCTGCGAGCAGTACTTC.

The chain employs TRBV4-3 and TRBJ2-1; the match to TRBD1 covers 9 bases. The CDR3 has 14 residues. The trim removed 6 bases at V and 6 bases at J, leaving 6 bases unmatched. Germline V gene lookup returns CDR1 LGHNA and CDR2 YSLEER. The CDR3 DNA follows: TGCGCCAGCAGTCTCGGGACAGGGTTCAATGAGCAGTTCTTC. This gives the protein CASSLGTGFNEQFF.

The chain is built from TRBV4-3 and TRBJ1-4; TRBD1 might be the D (5 bases). Between the trimmed V and J ends, which lost 8 bases and 0 bases, there was a span of 7 bases. Germline CDR1 reads LGHNA; CDR2 reads YSLEER. This CDR3 is built from 13 residues. Here the CDR3 DNA reads TGCGCCAGCGGCAGGGCAACTAATGAAAAACTGTTTTTT. It encodes CASGRATNEKLFF.

This clonotype has a handful of counts. This sequence joins TRBV28 and TRBJ2-7; D is perhaps TRBD1 (6 bases). The germline V gene encodes CDR1 MDHEN and CDR2 SYDVKM. The CDR3 runs 12 residues. Trimming took off 8 bases at V and 2 bases at J, with 10 bases between the two ends. The CDR3 DNA reads as TGTGCCAGCCGGGACACAGCCTACGAGCAGTACTTC. Translating it yields CASRDTAYEQYF. The full variable domain, completed using reference TRBV28 and TRBJ2-7, is DVKVTQSSRYLVKRTGEKVFLECVQDMDHENMFWYRQDPGLGLRLIYFSYDVKMKEKGDIPEGYSVSREKKERFSLILESASTNQTSMYLCASRDTAYEQYFGPGTRLTVT.